The rows below give T cell receptor beta chains drawn from one sample of a study of somatic mutations in cytotoxic T cells in rheumatoid arthritis. Sequencing used immunoSEQ multiplex PCR; TCRdb keeps in-frame clones, though not all of them. Seen here are some 27,000 clones, approximately 73% observed once, and the top ten hold roughly a tenth. Sequenced input: CD8+ T cells sorted from blood. Receptors originate from a woman aged 18-29 years in good health. Both conserved end residues are part of each CDR3. D genes are given only for firm matches. Part of the rows lack a size; the others show once, few, many or a class for expanded clones.

>TRBV28|-|TRBJ2-3|-
TGTGCCAGCAGTTTATTTATAGGCGGTTATAGCACAGATACGCAGTATTTT
CASSLFIGGYSTDTQYF
>TRBV5-1|-|TRBJ2-2|-
TGCGCCAGCAGCTTCCGGGACGGAGTCACCGGGGAGCTGTTTTTT
CASSFRDGVTGELFF
>TRBV11-3|TRBD2|TRBJ2-1|-
TGTGCCAGCAGCTCGAGCGGGGGACGTTACAATGAGCAGTTCTTC
CASSSSGGRYNEQFF
>TRBV7-9|TRBD1|TRBJ2-3|-
TGTGCCAGCAGCTCCCCGGGACAGACTATGGATACGCAGTATTTT
CASSSPGQTMDTQYF
>TRBV14|TRBD1|TRBJ2-7|-
TGTGCCAGCAGCCAAGAAAGGGGACAGGGCCACGAGCAGTACTTC
CASSQERGQGHEQYF
>TRBV7-2|-|TRBJ2-1|-
TGTGCCAGCAGCTTAGAGGCTAGCTCCTACAATGAGCAGTTCTTC
CASSLEASSYNEQFF
>TRBV28|TRBD1|TRBJ1-2|-
TGTGCCAGCAGTACCCGGACAGGGCGCGACAACAACTATGGCTACACCTTC
CASSTRTGRDNNYGYTF
>TRBV19|-|TRBJ1-2|-
TGTGCCAGTAGTATATTCGCAGGGTTTGGCTACACCTTC
CASSIFAGFGYTF
>TRBV28|TRBD1|TRBJ1-3|-
TGTGCCAGCCGCCAGGACAGGGGGGCTGGAAACACCATATATTTT
CASRQDRGAGNTIYF
>TRBV13|TRBD1|TRBJ2-1|-
TGTGCCAGCAGCTTCCGAACAGGGGCCAATGAGCAGTTCTTC
CASSFRTGANEQFF
>TRBV15|-|TRBJ2-7|once
TGTGCCACCAGCACTACCCCGGCGGGACGGTATTCCTACGAGCAGTACTTC
CATSTTPAGRYSYEQYF
>TRBV27|-|TRBJ2-6|-
TGTGCCAGCAGTTCGGGGGCCATCTCAGGGGCCAACGTCCTGACTTTC
CASSSGAISGANVLTF
>TRBV7-9|-|TRBJ2-2|-
TGTGCCAGCAGGGAGCACGGGACCGGGGAGCTGTTTTTT
CASREHGTGELFF
>TRBV9|-|TRBJ1-3|-
TGTGCCAGCAGCGTAGACCGAAGCTCTGGAAACACCATATATTTT
CASSVDRSSGNTIYF
>TRBV27|-|TRBJ2-3|-
TGTGCCAGCAAGGGGGAAGAGAGTTCCCAAGGCACAGATACGCAGTATTTT
CASKGEESSQGTDTQYF
>TRBV27|-|TRBJ2-6|-
TGTGCCAGCAGTTTATCGGGGGCTGGGGCCAACGTCCTGACTTTC
CASSLSGAGANVLTF
>TRBV11-2|-|TRBJ1-3|-
TGTGCCAGCAGCTTAGTATCGATGGGAAGGCCCATATATTTT
CASSLVSMGRPIYF
>TRBV4-1|-|TRBJ2-3|-
TGCGCCAGCAGCCACCCGGGATCCCGCGAGGGTATGGATACGCAGTATTTT
CASSHPGSREGMDTQYF
>TRBV30|-|TRBJ2-1|once
TGTGCCTGGAGTGTTGCAGGCAATGAGCAGTTCTTC
CAWSVAGNEQFF
>TRBV18|-|TRBJ1-4|once
TGTGCCAGCTCGGGAGATCCGAGCGGTGAAAAACTGTTTTTT
CASSGDPSGEKLFF
>TRBV12-2|-|TRBJ2-6|-
TGTGCAAGTCGCGCGTATAGACTCCCACAAAGTCGGGCCAACGTCCTGACTTTC
CASRAYRLPQSRANVLTF
>TRBV18|-|TRBJ1-1|-
TGTGCCAGCTCACCAGCGTTTGGGGCGGGCCTCCCTGAAGCTTTCTTT
CASSPAFGAGLPEAFF
>TRBV5-1|-|TRBJ1-5|-
TGCGCCAGCAGCCTGGGGGGATTGAGCAATCAGCCCCAGCATTTT
CASSLGGLSNQPQHF
>TRBV9|-|TRBJ1-5|few
TGTGCCAGCAGCGTAGAGGATGGGACCCAGCCCCAGCATTTT
CASSVEDGTQPQHF
>TRBV27|-|TRBJ1-2|few
TGTGCCAGCACCCCTAGCGGGGATCTTGGAGAAGGCTACACCTTC
CASTPSGDLGEGYTF
>TRBV13|-|TRBJ2-1|-
TGTGCCAGCAGCTTAAGGACTAACTACAATGAGCAGTTCTTC
CASSLRTNYNEQFF
>TRBV2|-|TRBJ1-2|-
TGTGCCAGCACCGATTACGGGTATGGCTACACCTTC
CASTDYGYGYTF
>TRBV11-2|-|TRBJ2-7|-
TGTGCCAGCAGCTTAGGGGGGGGGCTTGCCTACGAGCAGTACTTC
CASSLGGGLAYEQYF
>TRBV29-1|-|TRBJ1-2|-
TGCAGCGCCCTACAGGGACCCCATGGCTACACCTTC
CSALQGPHGYTF
>TRBV7-2|-|TRBJ1-1|-
TGTGCCAGCAGCTTTACGCCGAACACTGAAGCTTTCTTT
CASSFTPNTEAFF
>TRBV29-1|-|TRBJ2-1|-
TGCAGCGTGCGGGGCGGGATGGGGGACAATGAGCAGTTCTTC
CSVRGGMGDNEQFF
>TRBV28|-|TRBJ2-7|-
TGTGCCAGCAGTCCTCAGGGGACTTCCTACGAGCAGTACTTC
CASSPQGTSYEQYF
>TRBV14|-|TRBJ1-2|-
TGTGCCAGCAGCCCCCCTGGCTACACCTTC
CASSPPGYTF
>TRBV6-1|-|TRBJ1-1|once
TGTGCCAGCAGTGAAAGCGGGGCTGACACTGAAGCTTTCTTT
CASSESGADTEAFF
>TRBV2|-|TRBJ1-5|-
TGTGCCAGCAACGAGGTAGAAGGCAATCAGCCCCAGCATTTT
CASNEVEGNQPQHF
>TRBV4-2|-|TRBJ1-2|few
TGTGCCAGCAGCCAAGAGGCCGGGAACTTCTATGGCTACACCTTC
CASSQEAGNFYGYTF
>TRBV28|TRBD1|TRBJ1-4|once
TGTGCCAGCAGGGAAGAGACAGGGAATAATGAAAAACTGTTTTTT
CASREETGNNEKLFF
>TRBV2|TRBD2|TRBJ2-1|-
TGTGCCAGCAGTACTAGCGGGAGCTCCTACAATGAGCAGTTCTTC
CASSTSGSSYNEQFF
>TRBV9|-|TRBJ2-1|few
TGTGCCAGCAGCGTAGAGGGGGACCTTCCCTACAATGAGCAGTTCTTC
CASSVEGDLPYNEQFF
>TRBV6-1|-|TRBJ1-2|once
TGTGCCAGCAGTGAAGATGGACGGGGAGCTAACTATGGCTACACCTTC
CASSEDGRGANYGYTF